A single sample is the source of the 8 T cell receptor beta chains below, sequenced in a study of shared clonotypes between healthy human individuals. The assay was immunoSEQ multiplex PCR, and TCRdb's table has in-frame clones only and misses some. The sample includes over 2 million clones, roughly 92% of them seen just once. The sequenced material came from naive CD4+ T cells from PBMCs. Subset given: CD45RA+ positively selected. Source of these receptors: a man aged 18 to 29 in good health. Some clones in this sample may be carry-over from other donors' samples.

This rearrangement joins TRBV28 to TRBJ2-4; tentatively, D is TRBD1 (6 bases). CDR1 and CDR2 from the germline V gene are MDHEN and SYDVKM. This CDR3 spans 15 amino acids. V was cut by 3 bases and J by 0 bases, with 9 bases left in between. Here the CDR3 DNA reads TGTGCCAGCAGTTTCGGACAGCGAGCCAAAAACATTCAGTACTTC. Its translation is CASSFGQRAKNIQYF.

A remark on this clone: The identical CDR3 is also encoded by other nucleotide sequences in the sample. The V call is TRBV5-1, the J call TRBJ2-5; TRBD2 matches 13 bases. After removal of 2 bases from V and 5 bases from J, the junction contained 6 bases not matched to a gene. Germline loops: CDR1 SGHRS, CDR2 YFSETQ. The CDR3 runs 16 residues. In DNA form, the CDR3 reads TGCGCCAGCAGCTTACTAGCGGGAGGGCCGGAGGAGACCCAGTACTTC. It encodes CASSLLAGGPEETQYF.

The chain links TRBV6-1 to TRBJ1-3, with D hard to call. This CDR3 has 15 residues. The ends were cut back, 1 base at V and 0 bases at J, with 7 bases in the middle. From germline, CDR1 is MNHNS and CDR2 SASEGT. The CDR3 spells CASSEVPASGNTIYF. The CDR3 coding sequence is TGTGCCAGCAGTGAAGTACCAGCCTCTGGAAACACCATATATTTT.

V is TRBV30 and J is TRBJ2-1, with D perhaps matching TRBD2 (7 bases). CDR3 size: 14 residues. Between the trimmed V and J ends, which lost 3 bases and 2 bases, there was a span of 11 bases. Germline V gene sequence: CDR1 GTSNPN, CDR2 SVGIG (reference sequence). The CDR3 sequence: CAWREGGAYNEQFF. The CDR3 DNA sequence: TGTGCCTGGAGAGAGGGGGGGGCCTACAATGAGCAGTTCTTC.

The chain carries TRBV6-6 and TRBJ2-3, with unresolved D. Germline CDR1 is MNHNY and CDR2 is SVGAGI (reference sequence). The CDR3 sequence is 13 residues long. V gave up 4 bases and J gave up 3 bases, with 8 bases separating them. CDR3 in amino acids: CASSSPGTDTQYF. The CDR3 bases are TGTGCCAGCAGTTCGCCCGGGACAGATACGCAGTATTTT.

The rearrangement links TRBV5-1 to TRBJ2-3, with 11 bases lining up with TRBD2. The CDR3 is 17 amino acids. Germline CDR1 reads SGHRS; CDR2 reads YFSETQ. J lost 3 bases, V lost 1 base, and 7 bases had no gene match. The CDR3 loop reads CASSLRTSGRPTDTQYF. In DNA, the CDR3 is TGCGCCAGCAGCTTGCGAACTAGCGGGAGACCTACAGATACGCAGTATTTT.

The V and J genes are TRBV9 and TRBJ2-1; TRBD1 matches at 10 bases. CDR1 and CDR2 (germline): SGDLS, YYNGEE. Trimming took 3 bases from V and 4 from J; bases not matched to a gene: 13. The CDR3 covers 18 residues. The CDR3 DNA is TGTGCCAGCAGCGCAGGGGGGATCCGGGACAGGGGTTACAATGAGCAGTTCTTC. Encoded protein: CASSAGGIRDRGYNEQFF.

This chain connects TRBV16 to TRBJ2-7; 8 bases align to TRBD2. This CDR3 region has 16 residues. Losses at the gene ends were 0 bases for V and 5 bases for J; bases not matched to a gene: 9. Germline loops: CDR1 KGHSY, CDR2 FQNENV. CDR3 region: CASSQSISRAGDEQYF. The CDR3 nucleotides are TGTGCCAGCAGCCAATCTATTAGTCGAGCGGGAGACGAGCAGTACTTC.